Sequencing of this T cell receptor (beta chain) was carried out in a study of OX40 agonist ivuxolimab in advanced cancers. On the study more broadly: An agonistic anti-OX40 (CD134) antibody, ivuxolimab, was used to treat the patients. Cancers in dose escalation were hepatocellular, melanoma, renal cell and head and neck.

Assay used: immunoSEQ multiplex PCR; TCRdb lists only in-frame clones, some missing. The sample has some 55,000 clones; approximately 88% are singletons. No patient had autoimmune disease or received systemic immunosuppression. The TCR comes from an adult with an advanced solid tumor such as melanoma, head and neck, liver or kidney cancer. Sequenced here: CD4+ or CD8+ T cells sorted from blood, sampled in a trial of the OX40 agonist ivuxolimab.

The CDR3 DNA is TGTGCCAGCAGCCCCCCGAGTCGAACCGGGGAGCTGTTTTTT. It translates to CASSPPSRTGELFF. The chain joins TRBV4-2 to TRBJ2-2; the D is unclear. The CDR3 has 14 residues. Germline V gene data show CDR1 as LGHNA and CDR2 as YNFKEQ. Trimming removed 4 bases at V and 5 bases at J, with 11 bases between.